Following are 19 T cell receptor beta chains from one sample sequenced in a study of T cell responses to AZD1222 COVID-19 vaccine. This table comes from immunoSEQ multiplex PCR, and its TCRdb copy is limited to in-frame clones, with some not included. The sample contains around 100,000 clones, about nine tenths of which appear only once. The sample was peripheral blood, taken on day 0 of AZD1222 vaccination. The receptor source for this set is an adult in good health.

V usage is TRBV9 and J usage is TRBJ2-3; TRBD2 is a possible D gene (5 bases). Germline-derived CDR1 and CDR2 are SGDLS and YYNGEE. This CDR3 is 14 amino acids long. Deletions cut 4 bases from V and 6 bases from J, with 15 bases between. The chain's CDR3 is CASSLGGLGDTQYF. DNA of the CDR3: TGTGCCAGCAGCCTTGGCGGGTTAGGGGATACGCAGTATTTT.

V and J are TRBV9 and TRBJ1-5; D not certain. V was shortened by 0 bases and J by 3 bases, with 4 bases between the two germline ends. The CDR3 extends over 13 amino acids. CDR1 SGDLS and CDR2 YYNGEE come from the germline V gene. In DNA form, the CDR3 reads TGTGCCAGCAGCGTAGGCACCAATCAGCCCCAGCATTTT. Translation: CASSVGTNQPQHF.

The chain joins TRBV6-5 to TRBJ2-7; D may be TRBD1 (6 bases). Germline-derived CDR1 and CDR2 are MNHEY and SVGAGI. This CDR3 has 16 residues. The V end was cut by 0 bases, the J end by 1 base, with 13 bases between. The chain's CDR3 is CASSYSIGQTSYEQYF. In DNA form, the CDR3 reads TGTGCCAGCAGTTACTCGATCGGACAGACTTCCTACGAGCAGTACTTC.

The J gene is TRBJ2-1, the V gene TRBV11-3; 12 bases map to TRBD2. V shed 3 bases, J shed 6 bases, and the junction held 3 bases outside the gene matches. Germline CDR1 is SGHNT and CDR2 is YENEEA. The CDR3 has 15 residues. The CDR3 bases are TGTGCCAGCAGCTTGACTAGCGGGAGTCTCAATGAGCAGTTCTTC. Protein sequence: CASSLTSGSLNEQFF.

The rearrangement joins TRBV6-5 to TRBJ2-3; possibly TRBD1 or TRBD2 for D (5 bases each). The CDR3 consists of 12 residues. The V end lost 6 bases, the J end lost 9 bases, and 13 bases lay between the germline ends. Germline V lookup: CDR1 MNHEY, CDR2 SVGAGI. The CDR3 sequence: CASSDLGETQYF. In nucleotides, the CDR3 is TGTGCCAGCAGCGATCTGGGGGAGACGCAGTATTTT.

The chain recombines TRBV19 with TRBJ1-5; D may be TRBD1 (6 bases). The V end lost 7 bases, the J end lost 1 base, and 14 bases lay between the germline ends. The CDR3 is 15 residues long. Germline V gives CDR1 LNHDA, CDR2 SQIVND (reference sequence). The CDR3: CASTPTGPSNQPQHF. CDR3 DNA sequence: TGTGCCAGTACCCCGACAGGACCCAGCAATCAGCCCCAGCATTTT.

The J gene is TRBJ1-5, the V gene TRBV2; possible D gene TRBD1, 5 bases. The CDR3 is made up of 13 amino acids. V was trimmed by 7 bases and J by 2 bases, leaving 9 bases between them. The germline V gene has CDR1 SNHLY and CDR2 FYNNEI. In DNA form, the CDR3 reads TGTGCCAGCAACCGAGGGGGCAATCAGCCCCAGCATTTT. It yields the protein CASNRGGNQPQHF.

A remark on this clone: The sample has other DNA sequences that encode this CDR3 too. CDR3: CASSQGSVLGGYTF. CDR3 nucleotide sequence: TGTGCCAGCAGCCAAGGGTCGGTATTGGGTGGCTACACCTTC. This chain joins TRBV3-1 (or the pseudogene TRBV3-2) and TRBJ1-2; D not certain. Germline V gene lookup returns CDR1 LGHDT and CDR2 YNNKEL (reference sequence). CDR3 size: 14 residues. V lost 1 base, J lost 7 bases, and 13 bases lay in between.

The genes are TRBV25-1 and TRBJ2-1; a weak D match, TRBD2 (6 bases). From germline, CDR1 is MGHDK and CDR2 SYGVNS. Trimming took off 4 bases at V and 0 bases at J, with 16 bases between the two ends. The CDR3 contains 17 residues. Here the CDR3 DNA reads TGTGCCAGCAGTGCTCCCACTAGCCCGCTCTCCTACAATGAGCAGTTCTTC. Encoded protein: CASSAPTSPLSYNEQFF.

The chain joins TRBV5-6 to TRBJ1-6; a possible D gene is TRBD1 (5 bases). Trimming took 4 bases from V and 1 from J, leaving 9 bases between them. The CDR3 length is 15 residues. In germline, CDR1 is SGHDT, CDR2 YYEEEE. This chain's CDR3 is CASSPGGSYNSPLHF. The CDR3 DNA sequence: TGTGCCAGCAGCCCCGGGGGGTCCTATAATTCACCCCTCCACTTT.

The gene calls are TRBV4-1 and TRBJ2-7; the D gene is possibly TRBD1 (6 bases). The V end was cut by 2 bases, the J end by 2 bases, with 13 bases between. Looked up from germline, CDR1 is MGHRA and CDR2 is YSYEKL. This CDR3 comprises 15 residues. As DNA, the CDR3 is TGCGCCAGCAGCCAACTTGAGGGGGAAACCTACGAGCAGTACTTC. Translating it yields CASSQLEGETYEQYF.

This chain links TRBV7-9 with TRBJ2-1; TRBD2 matches at 8 bases. V gave up 5 bases and J gave up 6 bases; unmatched junction bases: 15. CDR3 size: 17 residues. CDR1 SEHNR and CDR2 FQNEAQ come from the germline V gene (reference sequence). The CDR3 DNA reads as TGTGCCAGCAGCCGTCGACGGACAGAGCGGGAGCCCAATGAGCAGTTCTTC. It yields the protein CASSRRRTEREPNEQFF.

The chain joins TRBV3-1 (or the pseudogene TRBV3-2) to TRBJ2-3, with 11 bases lining up with TRBD2. Trimming took 3 bases from V and 6 from J; bases not matched to a gene: 14. Germline values: CDR1 LGHDT, CDR2 YNNKEL (reference sequence). The CDR3 spans 18 residues. CDR3 residues: CASSQGRLAGMGRDTQYF. In DNA form, the CDR3 reads TGTGCCAGCAGCCAGGGCCGACTAGCGGGAATGGGTAGGGATACGCAGTATTTT.

Here the CDR3 reads CASSLGSYNEQFF. The DNA of the CDR3 is TGTGCCAGCAGCTTAGGCTCCTACAATGAGCAGTTCTTC. The chain carries TRBV11-2 and TRBJ2-1; D not certain. Germline V gives CDR1 SGHAT, CDR2 FQNNGV. This CDR3 comprises 13 residues. Between the trimmed V and J ends, which lost 1 base and 0 bases, there was a span of 1 base. The entire variable domain, with the rest obtained from reference TRBV11-2 and TRBJ2-1, is as follows: EAGVAQSPRYKIIEKRQSVAFWCNPISGHATLYWYQQILGQGPKLLIQFQNNGVVDDSQLPKDRFSAERLKGVDSTLKIQPAKLEDSAVYLCASSLGSYNEQFFGPGTRLTVL.

The CDR3 here is CASSQGLGAYEQYF. The CDR3 DNA follows: TGCGCCAGCAGCCAAGGACTAGGTGCCTACGAGCAGTACTTC. The V and J genes are TRBV4-3 and TRBJ2-7; possible D gene TRBD2, 6 bases. Deletions cut 1 base from V and 2 bases from J, with 9 bases between. The CDR3 sequence is 14 residues long. The V gene's germline CDR1 is LGHNA and CDR2 YSLEER.

The gene calls are TRBV7-2 and TRBJ1-1, with a weak D call TRBD1 (6 bases). The CDR3 runs 14 residues. Trimming cost V 8 bases and J 4 bases, with 17 bases left between them. CDR1 is SGHTA, CDR2 FQGNSA, per germline. The CDR3 sequence is CASFSLDRSTEAFF. CDR3 bases: TGTGCCAGCTTCTCCCTTGACAGGAGCACTGAAGCTTTCTTT.

This chain connects TRBV30 to TRBJ2-1, with 9 bases identical to TRBD2. This CDR3 comprises 16 residues. J gave up 5 bases and V 2 bases, and 10 bases lay outside the gene matches. CDR1 GTSNPN and CDR2 SVGIG come from the germline V gene (reference sequence). The CDR3 region has the DNA TGTGCCTGGAGTCGTACCTGGACTAGCGCCGACAATGAGCAGTTCTTC. Its translation: CAWSRTWTSADNEQFF.

Only a few counts were recorded for this clone. The chain joins TRBV28 to TRBJ1-4; 8 nucleotides agree with TRBD1. Germline V gene lookup returns CDR1 MDHEN and CDR2 SYDVKM. CDR3 length equals 14 residues. V dropped 2 bases and J dropped 4; count of bases not matched to a gene: 0. CDR3 DNA: TGTGCCAGCAGTTTAGACAGGGGTAATGAAAAACTGTTTTTT. It translates to CASSLDRGNEKLFF.

The chain has TRBV30 and TRBJ2-7, with 14 nucleotides matching TRBD2. V lost 3 bases, J lost 1 base, and 5 bases stayed unmatched. The germline CDR1 and CDR2 sequences are GTSNPN and SVGIG (reference sequence). This CDR3 has 16 residues. As DNA, the CDR3 is TGTGCCTGGAGCGGGACTAGCGGGAGTTTATCCTACGAGCAGTACTTC. Amino acids: CAWSGTSGSLSYEQYF. Supplemented by reference TRBV30 and TRBJ2-7, the full variable domain reads SQTIHQWPATLVQPVGSPLSLECTVEGTSNPNLYWYRQAAGRGLQLLFYSVGIGQISSEVPQNLSASRPQDRQFILSSKKLLLSDSGFYLCAWSGTSGSLSYEQYFGPGTRLTVT.